These 30 T cell receptor beta chains share one sample of origin, sequenced in a study of blood T cell repertoires in COVID-19. Data came from immunoSEQ multiplex PCR; TCRdb stores just in-frame clones and leaves some out. Of approximately 310,000 clones listed, about 85% are singletons. What was sequenced was PBMCs or T cells enriched from blood (not recorded which). The receptors stem from a woman in her twenties or thirties who had been exposed to COVID-19.

This clone was found a few times. The V gene is TRBV5-1, the J gene TRBJ1-2; D possibly corresponds to TRBD1 (5 bases). Trimming pared 5 bases from V and 4 bases from J, leaving 21 bases between. This CDR3 spans 16 amino acids. CDR1 is SGHRS, CDR2 YFSETQ, per germline. Here the CDR3 DNA reads TGCGCCAGCAGAGTTTCGGACGGGACTATCGTCTATGGCTACACCTTC. This codes for CASRVSDGTIVYGYTF.

The rearrangement joins TRBV7-9 to TRBJ1-1; D call uncertain. V lost 6 bases and J 8 bases, leaving 10 bases between the germline ends. Germline CDR1 SEHNR, CDR2 FQNEAQ (reference sequence). The CDR3 loop spans 11 amino acids. The CDR3 region is CASSTEWEAFF. CDR3 in DNA: TGTGCCAGCAGTACAGAATGGGAAGCTTTCTTT.

The chain joins TRBV25-1 to TRBJ2-1; TRBD2 might be the D (6 bases). CDR1 is MGHDK, CDR2 SYGVNS, per germline. Trimming shortened V by 10 bases and J by 5 bases, and 21 bases separated the two germline ends. The CDR3 spans 15 residues. The CDR3 DNA reads TGTGCCACCCTCCCTACCGGGAGATGGGACAATGAGCAGTTCTTC. It translates to CATLPTGRWDNEQFF.

The chain is built from TRBV27 and TRBJ1-1; D unresolved. The CDR3 covers 13 residues. V was pared by 5 bases and J by 0 bases, with 7 bases between. Germline V gives CDR1 MNHEY, CDR2 SMNVEV (reference sequence). CDR3 loop: CASSITVNTEAFF. CDR3 sequence (DNA): TGTGCCAGCAGTATTACAGTGAACACTGAAGCTTTCTTT.

The chain links TRBV18 to TRBJ2-1, with D perhaps matching TRBD2 (6 bases). Germline V gene lookup returns CDR1 KGHSH and CDR2 LQKENI. The length of the CDR3 is 14 residues. V dropped 4 bases and J dropped 2 bases, with 9 bases sitting between them. The CDR3 nucleotides are TGTGCCAGCTCACTGGCGGGGCCCTACAATGAGCAGTTCTTC. It yields the protein CASSLAGPYNEQFF.

The V call is TRBV13, the J call TRBJ1-6, with D possibly being TRBD1 (6 bases). Trimming pared 5 bases from V and 3 bases from J, leaving 11 bases between. Germline V CDR1 and CDR2: PRHDT, FYEKMQ (reference sequence). The CDR3 sequence is 15 residues long. In nucleotides, the CDR3 is TGTGCCAGCAGCCAAAGAGGGGGCTATAATTCACCCCTCCACTTT. Translated, it gives CASSQRGGYNSPLHF.

The count of this clone is one. The chain links TRBV6-2 or TRBV6-3 to TRBJ1-1; no clear D gene. Trimming shortened V by 5 bases and J by 3 bases, and 10 bases separated the two germline ends. This CDR3 region has 13 residues. The germline gives CDR1 MNHEY, CDR2 SVGEGT. CDR3 nucleotide sequence: TGTGCCAGCAGTCTTCGGGGAGACACTGAAGCTTTCTTT. It is translated as CASSLRGDTEAFF.

CDR3 nucleotide sequence: TGTGCCAGCAGGATTGGGACTAGTAGGAATGAGCAGTTCTTC. This encodes CASRIGTSRNEQFF. The gene calls are TRBV28 and TRBJ2-1; 8 positions agree with TRBD2. V was pared by 6 bases and J by 7 bases, with 8 bases of the junction left unmatched. The CDR3 is 14 amino acids. The V gene's germline CDR1 is MDHEN and CDR2 SYDVKM. Full variable domain (remainder filled in from reference TRBV28 and TRBJ2-1): DVKVTQSSRYLVKRTGEKVFLECVQDMDHENMFWYRQDPGLGLRLIYFSYDVKMKEKGDIPEGYSVSREKKERFSLILESASTNQTSMYLCASRIGTSRNEQFFGPGTRLTVL.

The rearrangement uses TRBV6-5 and TRBJ1-1, with no clear D. Germline-derived CDR1 and CDR2 are MNHEY and SVGAGI. V dropped 3 bases and J dropped 4 bases, with 9 bases sitting between them. The CDR3 is 13 residues long. CDR3 sequence: CASSYGLFTEAFF. In nucleotides, the CDR3 is TGTGCCAGCAGTTATGGCTTGTTCACTGAAGCTTTCTTT.

V gene TRBV7-9 combines with J gene TRBJ2-1, with 8 bases matching TRBD1. The CDR3 sequence is 14 residues long. With V trimmed by 5 bases and J by 8 bases, 8 bases remained unmatched. Germline CDR1 and CDR2: SEHNR and FQNEAQ (reference sequence). The CDR3 loop is CASSTWTGKDEQFF. As DNA, the CDR3 is TGTGCCAGCAGCACCTGGACAGGGAAAGATGAGCAGTTCTTC. Drawing the rest from reference TRBV7-9 and TRBJ2-1, the complete variable domain is DTGVSQNPRHKITKRGQNVTFRCDPISEHNRLYWYRQTLGQGPEFLTYFQNEAQLEKSRLLSDRFSAERPKGSFSTLEIQRTEQGDSAMYLCASSTWTGKDEQFFGPGTRLTVL.

The J gene is TRBJ1-1, the V gene TRBV28, with TRBD1 matching 7 bases. Trimming cost V 4 bases and J 1 base; bases outside gene matches: 0. The germline CDR1 and CDR2 sequences are MDHEN and SYDVKM. CDR3 length equals 13 residues. CDR3 sequence: CASSWDRNTEAFF. CDR3 bases: TGTGCCAGCAGTTGGGACAGGAACACTGAAGCTTTCTTT.

The V and J genes are TRBV12-3 or TRBV12-4 and TRBJ1-1; no firm D call. The V gene lost 6 bases and the J gene lost 11 bases, with 16 bases spanning the gap. The CDR3 length is 12 residues. The CDR3 loop is CASSPLFRRAFF. CDR3 nucleotides: TGTGCCAGCAGCCCCCTTTTTAGGCGGGCTTTCTTT.

The chain couples TRBV7-3 to TRBJ2-2, with 7 bases fitting TRBD2. The CDR3 has 14 amino acids. Germline CDR1 reads SGHTA; CDR2 reads FQGTGA. V lost 6 bases, J lost 5 bases, and 6 bases stayed unmatched. The CDR3 spells CASRLAGETGELFF. Here the CDR3 DNA reads TGTGCCAGCAGATTAGCGGGTGAAACCGGGGAGCTGTTTTTT.

Note on this clone: The identical CDR3 is also encoded by other nucleotide sequences in the sample. The chain joins TRBV28 to TRBJ1-5, with TRBD1 identical over 7 bases. In germline, CDR1 is MDHEN, CDR2 SYDVKM. CDR3 length equals 14 residues. J gave up 2 bases and V 2 bases, and 0 bases lay outside the gene matches. CDR3 residues: CASSLGQGNQPQHF. The CDR3 coding sequence is TGTGCCAGCAGTTTAGGACAGGGCAATCAGCCCCAGCATTTT.

This clone was found many times. The J gene is TRBJ2-1, the V gene TRBV7-3, with TRBD1 as a possible D gene (5 bases). The germline V gene encodes CDR1 SGHTA and CDR2 FQGTGA. This CDR3 has 13 residues. With 4 bases removed from V and 5 bases from J, the gap between germline ends came to 9 bases. CDR3 sequence (DNA): TGTGCCAGCAGCTGGGGCCCAAACAATGAGCAGTTCTTC. This encodes CASSWGPNNEQFF. The variable domain in full, with the rest retrieved from reference TRBV7-3 and TRBJ2-1, is GAGVSQTPSNKVTEKGKYVELRCDPISGHTALYWYRQSLGQGPEFLIYFQGTGAADDSGLPNDRFFAVRPEGSVSTLKIQRTERGDSAVYLCASSWGPNNEQFFGPGTRLTVL.

This chain joins TRBV7-2 and TRBJ1-6; possible D gene TRBD1, 6 bases. The length of the CDR3 is 16 residues. Trimming removed 1 base at V and 6 bases at J, with 13 bases between. CDR1 SGHTA and CDR2 FQGNSA come from the germline V gene. This chain's CDR3 is CASSLEDSTFNSPLHF. In DNA, the CDR3 is TGTGCCAGCAGCTTAGAGGACAGCACTTTTAATTCACCCCTCCACTTT. The variable domain in full, with the rest retrieved from reference TRBV7-2 and TRBJ1-6, is GAGVSQSPSNKVTEKGKDVELRCDPISGHTALYWYRQSLGQGLEFLIYFQGNSAPDKSGLPSDRFSAERTGGSVSTLTIQRTQQEDSAVYLCASSLEDSTFNSPLHFGNGTRLTVT.

The chain links TRBV5-5 to TRBJ1-3; a possible D gene is TRBD1 (5 bases). The CDR3 is 15 amino acids. Germline loops: CDR1 SGHKS, CDR2 YYEKEE (reference sequence). The V end lost 4 bases, the J end lost 4 bases, and 15 bases lay between the germline ends. The CDR3 sequence: CASSAQGLPGNTIYF. CDR3 bases: TGTGCCAGCAGCGCCCAGGGACTTCCCGGAAACACCATATATTTT.

This sequence joins TRBV28 and TRBJ1-1; tentatively, D is TRBD1 (6 bases). Deletions cut 5 bases from V and 1 base from J, with 11 bases between. Germline assignment: CDR1 MDHEN and CDR2 SYDVKM. CDR3 length: 14 residues. CDR3 sequence (DNA): TGTGCCAGCAGTCGACTGACAGGGAACACTGAAGCTTTCTTT. Translated: CASSRLTGNTEAFF.

The chain combines TRBV9 with TRBJ1-2; 11 bases align to TRBD1. The CDR3 has 16 amino acids. Trimming cost V 4 bases and J 0 bases; bases outside gene matches: 5. Germline V gene data show CDR1 as SGDLS and CDR2 as YYNGEE. CDR3 sequence: CASSLGQGAPNYGYTF. CDR3 sequence (DNA): TGTGCCAGCAGCCTTGGACAGGGGGCTCCTAACTATGGCTACACCTTC.

This sequence joins TRBV7-9 and TRBJ2-1; D not resolved. The CDR3 spans 13 residues. Germline V gene lookup returns CDR1 SEHNR and CDR2 FQNEAQ (reference sequence). V lost 1 base and J lost 4, with 5 bases in between. CDR3 sequence (DNA): TGTGCCAGCAGCTTAGTTCCTTACAATGAGCAGTTCTTC. This codes for CASSLVPYNEQFF.

J is TRBJ2-5 and V is TRBV19; possibly TRBD2 for D (6 bases). The CDR3 has 13 amino acids. Germline lookup yields CDR1 LNHDA and CDR2 SQIVND (reference sequence). Trimming shortened V by 3 bases and J by 7 bases, and 12 bases separated the two germline ends. Here the CDR3 reads CASSIGGDGTQYF. The CDR3 nucleotides are TGTGCCAGTAGTATTGGAGGGGATGGGACCCAGTACTTC.

This rearrangement joins TRBV27 to TRBJ2-1; D gene unclear. Per the germline V gene, CDR1 is MNHEY and CDR2 is SMNVEV (reference sequence). This CDR3 comprises 15 residues. Between the trimmed V and J ends, which lost 2 bases and 0 bases, there was a span of 8 bases. This chain's CDR3 is CASSLDLSSYNEQFF. CDR3 coding DNA: TGTGCCAGCAGTTTAGACTTGAGCTCCTACAATGAGCAGTTCTTC.

The gene calls are TRBV28 and TRBJ1-5, with TRBD1 identical over 9 bases. V gave up 6 bases and J gave up 6 bases; unmatched junction bases: 12. CDR3 length equals 16 residues. Germline CDR1 reads MDHEN; CDR2 reads SYDVKM. CDR3 amino acids: CASRTTGGAGFQPQHF. The DNA of the CDR3 is TGTGCCAGCAGAACCACAGGGGGCGCCGGGTTTCAGCCCCAGCATTTT.

Note on this clone: Additional DNA sequences in this sample encode the identical CDR3. This chain joins TRBV5-6 and TRBJ2-5, with D unresolved. There are 13 residues in the CDR3. The ends were cut back, 1 base at V and 2 bases at J, with 6 bases in the middle. CDR1 and CDR2 (germline): SGHDT, YYEEEE. The CDR3 reads CASSLSGQETQYF. CDR3 DNA: TGTGCCAGCAGCTTGTCCGGGCAAGAGACCCAGTACTTC. Using reference TRBV5-6 and TRBJ2-5 for the parts outside the CDR3, the full variable domain is DAGVTQSPTHLIKTRGQQVTLRCSPKSGHDTVSWYQQALGQGPQFIFQYYEEEERQRGNFPDRFSGHQFPNYSSELNVNALLLGDSALYLCASSLSGQETQYFGPGTRLLVL.

V is TRBV7-2 and J is TRBJ1-6; possible D gene TRBD1, 6 bases. The CDR3 contains 15 residues. Trimming removed 3 bases from V and 3 bases from J, with 9 bases in between. The germline gives CDR1 SGHTA, CDR2 FQGNSA. The CDR3: CASSFGQSYNSPLHF. In DNA form, the CDR3 reads TGTGCCAGCAGCTTTGGACAGAGCTATAATTCACCCCTCCACTTT.

The V call is TRBV11-1, the J call TRBJ1-2; a weak D match, TRBD1 (5 bases). CDR3 length equals 12 residues. Trimming pared 10 bases from V and 3 bases from J, leaving 12 bases between. Germline V lookup: CDR1 SGHAT, CDR2 FQDESV (reference sequence). The CDR3 region is CATTGEDYGYTF. CDR3 bases: TGTGCCACTACAGGAGAGGACTATGGCTACACCTTC.

This clone was seen only once. The chain recombines TRBV28 with TRBJ1-2; TRBD1 aligns across 7 bases. Germline V gene lookup returns CDR1 MDHEN and CDR2 SYDVKM. Trimming removed 3 bases from V and 10 bases from J; junction bases left unmatched: 17. The CDR3 extends over 16 amino acids. CDR3 amino acids: CASSFLGQADYTTYTF. CDR3 in DNA: TGTGCCAGCAGTTTTCTAGGACAGGCCGACTATACGACCTACACCTTC.

The rearrangement links TRBV6-2 or TRBV6-3 to TRBJ2-2; 14 nucleotides line up with TRBD2. V dropped 2 bases and J dropped 6; count of bases not matched to a gene: 5. CDR3 length equals 17 residues. Germline CDR1 and CDR2: MNHEY and SVGEGT. CDR3 DNA sequence: TGTGCCAGCAGTTACGACCCGACTAGCGGGGGGGCCGGGGAGCTGTTTTTT. As protein: CASSYDPTSGGAGELFF.

The chain recombines TRBV6-4 with TRBJ2-2; 8 nucleotides align to TRBD2. Losses at the gene ends were 5 bases for V and 3 bases for J; bases not matched to a gene: 5. Germline V gene sequence: CDR1 MRHNA, CDR2 SNTAGT. CDR3 size: 15 residues. This CDR3 is CASSSAGGDTGELFF. CDR3 DNA: TGTGCCAGCAGTTCCGCGGGGGGCGACACCGGGGAGCTGTTTTTT.

The V gene is TRBV18, the J gene TRBJ1-1, with a possible D match to TRBD1 (5 bases). Per the germline V gene, CDR1 is KGHSH and CDR2 is LQKENI. CDR3 length equals 16 residues. V lost 2 bases, J lost 3 bases, and 16 bases lay in between. This CDR3 reads CASSPDRRIGDTEAFF. CDR3 bases: TGTGCCAGCTCACCAGACCGGAGAATAGGGGACACTGAAGCTTTCTTT.